The subject of this entry is one TCR beta chain. Method: immunoSEQ multiplex PCR; TCRdb's copy keeps in-frame clones and lacks some. The repertoire holds more than 50,000 clones, with roughly nine tenths as singletons. V lost 0 bases and J 0 bases, leaving 8 bases between the germline ends. CDR1 and CDR2 from the germline V gene are LGHNA and YSLEER. The CDR3 is 15 amino acids. This sample was included in a study of T cell changes during pregnancy in multiple sclerosis. The rearrangement uses TRBV4-3 and TRBJ1-1, with no clear D. Sequencing was performed on peripheral blood, taken before pregnancy. This sequence was found in a female donor with multiple sclerosis, enrolled in a pregnancy study. CDR3 in DNA: TGCGCCAGCAGCCAAGATCGATACATGAACACTGAAGCTTTCTTT. It codes for CASSQDRYMNTEAFF.